The following is a T cell receptor (beta chain) sequence with its context. This entry comes from a study of cytomegalovirus exposure and HLA in healthy donors. PCR involved 60 Vbeta and 13 Jbeta primers. Only in-frame clones appear in the TCRdb table, and some are missing; sequencing was by immunoSEQ multiplex PCR. The sample shows over 100,000 clones, around four fifths of them seen only once. The CDR3 consists of 17 residues. CDR1 and CDR2 from the germline V gene are SGHTA and FQGNSA. V shed 1 base and J shed 3 bases, with 19 bases lying between them. This chain links TRBV7-2 with TRBJ2-7, with D possibly matching TRBD2 (6 bases). The sample consisted of PBMCs. This receptor was obtained from a middle-aged man in good health and CMV-seronegative. This CDR3 is CASSLVGGLTGFYEQYF. As DNA, the CDR3 is TGTGCCAGCAGCTTAGTGGGAGGCCTAACGGGGTTCTACGAGCAGTACTTC.